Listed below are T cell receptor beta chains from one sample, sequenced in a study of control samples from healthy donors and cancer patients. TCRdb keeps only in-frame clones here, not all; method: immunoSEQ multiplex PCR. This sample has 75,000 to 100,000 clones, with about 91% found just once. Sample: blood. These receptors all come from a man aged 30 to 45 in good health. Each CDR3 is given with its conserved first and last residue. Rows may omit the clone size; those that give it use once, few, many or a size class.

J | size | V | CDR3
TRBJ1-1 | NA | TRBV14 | CASSHLQGPQDTEAFF
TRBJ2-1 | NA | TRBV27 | CATQGGYEQFF
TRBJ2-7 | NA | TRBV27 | CASGSGGTRSEQYF
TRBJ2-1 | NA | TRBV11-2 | CASSLELAVSYNEQFF
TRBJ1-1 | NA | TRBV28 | CASSLDRRVEAFF
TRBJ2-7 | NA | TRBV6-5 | CASSYLGQAHEQYF
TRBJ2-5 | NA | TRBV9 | CASSVGPRPETQYF
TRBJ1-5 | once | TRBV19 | CASNQEGLGNQPQHF
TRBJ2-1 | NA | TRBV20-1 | CSVGSGLEQFF
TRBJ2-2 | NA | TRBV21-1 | CASSKGYTGELFF
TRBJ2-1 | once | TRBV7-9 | CASSLTRADNEQFF
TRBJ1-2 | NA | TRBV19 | CASSIRDRVDGYTF
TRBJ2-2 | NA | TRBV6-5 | CASSSGLITGELFF
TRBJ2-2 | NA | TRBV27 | CASRTNTGELFF
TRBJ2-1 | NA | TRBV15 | CATGGPYNEQFF
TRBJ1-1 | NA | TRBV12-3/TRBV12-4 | CASSLRGEAFF
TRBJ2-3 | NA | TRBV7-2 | CASSLARGSGSPRTDTQYF
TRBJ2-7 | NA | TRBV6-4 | CASSDSAVYEQYF
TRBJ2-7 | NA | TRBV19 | CASSMGASGLTYEQYF
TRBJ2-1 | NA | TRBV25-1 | CASSESGGYYNEQFF
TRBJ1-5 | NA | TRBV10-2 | CASSSGAGAFGGNQPQHF
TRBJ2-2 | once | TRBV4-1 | CASSLFPAGAPGELFF
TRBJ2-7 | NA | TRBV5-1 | CASSLAPGRVGEQYF
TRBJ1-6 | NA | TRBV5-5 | CASSLNREDSPLHF
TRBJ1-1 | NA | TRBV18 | CASSPNTEAFF
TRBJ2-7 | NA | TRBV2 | CASSWAPDSYEQYF
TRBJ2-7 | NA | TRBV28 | CASSGRDTYYEQYF
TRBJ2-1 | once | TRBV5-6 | CASSLDGGTYNEQFF
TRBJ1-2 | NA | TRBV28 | CASTLGTGTYGYTF